Listed below are T cell receptor beta chains from one sample, sequenced in a study of blood T cell repertoires in COVID-19. Clones were sequenced by immunoSEQ multiplex PCR, and TCRdb holds only the in-frame ones, with some missing. Of just under 350,000 clones detected, around nine tenths appear once; the ten largest clones hold just under 7.5%. Source material: peripheral blood. The receptors derive from a woman in her 70s with COVID-19, enrolled during active disease. The CDR3 runs from the conserved cysteine through the conserved F or W. D genes are given only for firm matches.

CDR3aa,d_gene,j_gene,v_gene
CASSLAVTSGYEQYF,TRBD2,TRBJ2-7,TRBV5-6
CASSRGTSGYNEQFF,TRBD2,TRBJ2-1,TRBV4-1
CASSLQGGVNQPQHF,TRBD1,TRBJ1-5,TRBV7-2
CASTPYLDSYEQYF,NA,TRBJ2-7,TRBV19
CASSLDVALAPLHF,NA,TRBJ1-6,TRBV5-1
CASSWAQGAMKAFF,TRBD1,TRBJ1-1,TRBV5-1
CASSSTGDTEAFF,TRBD1,TRBJ1-1,TRBV9
CASSLTTIPETQYF,NA,TRBJ2-5,TRBV27
CASSSTGMGGEQYF,NA,TRBJ2-7,TRBV6-5
CASSGESNTEAFF,NA,TRBJ1-1,TRBV2
CASRRTVNTGELFF,NA,TRBJ2-2,TRBV19
CASSLPGLQETQYF,NA,TRBJ2-5,TRBV18
CASSLQGAGTEAFF,TRBD1,TRBJ1-1,TRBV5-1
CASSLKGGTPEAFF,TRBD1,TRBJ1-1,TRBV7-2
CASKGPGASYEQYF,NA,TRBJ2-7,TRBV2
CASGMGQGAGNEQFF,TRBD1,TRBJ2-1,TRBV5-1
CASSPGDEQYF,NA,TRBJ2-7,TRBV5-1
CATRDREGIPEAFF,TRBD1,TRBJ1-1,TRBV15
CAISPSNQPQHF,NA,TRBJ1-5,TRBV10-3
CASSLRTSGGTDTQYF,TRBD2,TRBJ2-3,TRBV5-6
CASTQPRFGYTF,NA,TRBJ1-2,TRBV9
CAFRRGHTNTEAFF,NA,TRBJ1-1,TRBV7-2
CASSLDVGPTEAFF,NA,TRBJ1-1,TRBV5-1
CASSRKTDSNQPQHF,NA,TRBJ1-5,TRBV19
CASRRLAGGIDTQYF,TRBD2,TRBJ2-3,TRBV19
CASSPDRGLGGNQPQHF,TRBD1,TRBJ1-5,TRBV5-6
CASSVGPQGANTEAFF,TRBD1,TRBJ1-1,TRBV9
CAISEKGHGNTEAFF,NA,TRBJ1-1,TRBV10-3
CASSQDEGSGEKLFF,NA,TRBJ1-4,TRBV4-2
CASKSYQETQYF,NA,TRBJ2-5,TRBV6-5
CASSAQGDTEAFF,NA,TRBJ1-1,TRBV9
CASTFTGISNQPQHF,NA,TRBJ1-5,TRBV19
CASSPPTGWYGYTF,TRBD1,TRBJ1-2,TRBV28
CATSDPREGGETQYF,NA,TRBJ2-5,TRBV24-1
CASSIEQTSNQPQHF,NA,TRBJ1-5,TRBV19
CASSELAMNTEAFF,NA,TRBJ1-1,TRBV2
CASRTEDSNSNQPQHF,NA,TRBJ1-5,TRBV28
CASSFGGGNYGYTF,NA,TRBJ1-2,TRBV27
CASSLQGGGMNTEAFF,NA,TRBJ1-1,TRBV7-2
CASSLGRGDGMVPLHF,NA,TRBJ1-6,TRBV5-1
CASSLFSNYGYTF,NA,TRBJ1-2,TRBV28
CASSRGEVRETQYF,TRBD2,TRBJ2-5,TRBV19
CASMGGLNTEAFF,NA,TRBJ1-1,TRBV9
CSVERAGFEDTQYF,NA,TRBJ2-3,TRBV29-1
CASSRSQGGETQYF,TRBD1,TRBJ2-5,TRBV27
CSVVSLEGGSSYGYTF,NA,TRBJ1-2,TRBV29-1
CASSNTGDNYNEQFF,TRBD1,TRBJ2-1,TRBV5-1
CASSIIGATNEKLFF,NA,TRBJ1-4,TRBV19
CASRGRLSGELFF,TRBD1,TRBJ2-2,TRBV9
CASSLVGQRGATGELFF,TRBD2,TRBJ2-2,TRBV7-2
CASSLTGDTEAFF,NA,TRBJ1-1,TRBV12-3/TRBV12-4
CASSLGGNSYEQYF,NA,TRBJ2-7,TRBV7-2
CASSPSGGSYNSPLHF,NA,TRBJ1-6,TRBV9
CAHDGGQGAPGANVLTF,TRBD1,TRBJ2-6,TRBV30
CASSAPGQRSPLHF,TRBD1,TRBJ1-6,TRBV9
CASSSLNEQFF,NA,TRBJ2-1,TRBV7-2
CASSSGTGAYNEQFF,TRBD1,TRBJ2-1,TRBV5-6
CASSWVTGGGTGELFF,TRBD1,TRBJ2-2,TRBV28
CASSQVQWGAEAFF,NA,TRBJ1-1,TRBV14